Following are 4 T cell receptor beta chains from one sample sequenced in a study of cytomegalovirus exposure and HLA in healthy donors. The PCR ran on 60 Vbeta and 13 Jbeta primers. TCRdb's table, derived via immunoSEQ multiplex PCR, lists solely in-frame clones and lacks some. The data hold about 80,000 clones, with 80% observed a single time. Material: PBMCs. Every receptor here comes from a man aged 50-59 years in good health and CMV-seropositive.

The chain is built from TRBV12-2 and TRBJ2-7; the table's D gene call, TRBD1, was not cross checked with the DNA. TRBV12-2 is a known pseudogene. This CDR3 is 16 amino acids long. CDR3 residues: CASRLGISRNPYEQYF. For the CDR3, the DNA is TGTGCAAGTCGCTTAGGTATCTCCAGAAATCCTTACGAGCAGTACTTC.

The chain uses TRBV30 and TRBJ1-5; 8 bases fit TRBD1. The CDR3 runs 14 residues. Unmatched junction bases numbered 5, after V lost 3 bases and J lost 4 bases. Germline assignment: CDR1 GTSNPN and CDR2 SVGIG (reference sequence). CDR3 in amino acids: CAWSPGQGNQPQHF. CDR3 coding DNA: TGTGCCTGGAGCCCCGGACAGGGAAATCAGCCCCAGCATTTT.

This chain uses TRBV10-1 with TRBJ2-4; D possibly corresponds to TRBD1 (6 bases). The CDR3 sequence is 14 residues long. Trimming took 3 bases from V and 7 from J, leaving 13 bases between them. Germline CDR1 reads WNHNN; CDR2 reads SYGVQD (reference sequence). The CDR3 loop is CASSDTGYSNIQYF. The CDR3 DNA sequence: TGCGCCAGCAGTGATACAGGGTATTCGAACATTCAGTACTTC.

This chain links TRBV5-1 with TRBJ2-5, with D perhaps TRBD1 (6 bases). The end of the DNA aligns better with TRBJ2-7, so the J call may be wrong. CDR1 and CDR2 (germline): SGHRS, YFSETQ. The CDR3 runs to 15 residues. The CDR3 region is CASSSLGASTYEQYF. The CDR3 DNA is TGCGCCAGCAGCAGCCTGGGGGCGAGCACCTACGAGCAGTACTTC.